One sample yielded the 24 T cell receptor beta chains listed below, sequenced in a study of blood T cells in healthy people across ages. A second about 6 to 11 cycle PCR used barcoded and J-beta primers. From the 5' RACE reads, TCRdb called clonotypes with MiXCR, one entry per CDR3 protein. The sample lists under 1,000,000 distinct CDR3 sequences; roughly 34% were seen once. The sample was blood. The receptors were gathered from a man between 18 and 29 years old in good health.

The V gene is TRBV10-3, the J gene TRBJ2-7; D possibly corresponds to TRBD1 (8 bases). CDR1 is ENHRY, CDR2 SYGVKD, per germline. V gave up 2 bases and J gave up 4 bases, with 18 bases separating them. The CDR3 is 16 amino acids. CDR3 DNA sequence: TGTGCCATCAGTGAGCCAGGACAGGGAGGGGGATACGAGCAGTACTTC. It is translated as CAISEPGQGGGYEQYF.

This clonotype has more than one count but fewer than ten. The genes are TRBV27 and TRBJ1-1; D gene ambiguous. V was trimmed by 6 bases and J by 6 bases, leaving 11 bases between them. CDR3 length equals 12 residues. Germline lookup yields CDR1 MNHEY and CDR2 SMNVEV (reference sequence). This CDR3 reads CASSNHGAEAFF. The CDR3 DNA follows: TGTGCCAGCAGCAACCATGGGGCTGAAGCTTTCTTT.

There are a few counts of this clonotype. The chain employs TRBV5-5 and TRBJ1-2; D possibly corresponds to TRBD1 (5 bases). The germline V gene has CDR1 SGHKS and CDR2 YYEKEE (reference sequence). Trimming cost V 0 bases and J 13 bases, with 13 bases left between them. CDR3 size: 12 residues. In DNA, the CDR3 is TGTGCCAGCAGCTTGGGAGGGGATCGGGGCACCTTC. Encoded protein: CASSLGGDRGTF.

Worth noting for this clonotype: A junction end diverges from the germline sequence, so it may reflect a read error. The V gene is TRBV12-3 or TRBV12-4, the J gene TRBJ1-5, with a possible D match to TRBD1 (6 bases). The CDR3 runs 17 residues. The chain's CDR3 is CANSSNQQGNSNQPQHF. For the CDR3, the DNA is TGTGCCAACAGTTCAAATCAGCAGGGGAACAGCAATCAGCCCCAGCATTTT.

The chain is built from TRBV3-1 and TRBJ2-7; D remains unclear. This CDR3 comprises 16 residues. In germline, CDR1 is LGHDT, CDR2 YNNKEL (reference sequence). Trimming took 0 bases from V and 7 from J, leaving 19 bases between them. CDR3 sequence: CASSQDLGFSYNEQYF. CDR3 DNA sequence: TGTGCCAGCAGCCAAGATCTGGGCTTCTCCTACAATGAGCAGTACTTC.

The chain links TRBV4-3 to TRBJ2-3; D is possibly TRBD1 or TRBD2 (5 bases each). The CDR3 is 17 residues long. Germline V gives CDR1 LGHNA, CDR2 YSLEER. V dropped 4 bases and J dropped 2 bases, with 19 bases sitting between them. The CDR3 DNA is TGCGCCAGCAGCCGGGACGCAAGGACGGGTCCCACAGATACGCAGTATTTT. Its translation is CASSRDARTGPTDTQYF.

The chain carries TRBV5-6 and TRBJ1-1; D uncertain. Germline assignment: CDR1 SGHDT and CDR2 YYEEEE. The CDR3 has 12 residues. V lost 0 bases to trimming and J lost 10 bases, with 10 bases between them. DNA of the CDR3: TGTGCCAGCAGCTTGGGCCCCCGACCAGCTTTCTTT. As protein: CASSLGPRPAFF. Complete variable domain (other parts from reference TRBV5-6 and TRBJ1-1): DAGVTQSPTHLIKTRGQQVTLRCSPKSGHDTVSWYQQALGQGPQFIFQYYEEEERQRGNFPDRFSGHQFPNYSSELNVNALLLGDSALYLCASSLGPRPAFFGQGTRLTVV.

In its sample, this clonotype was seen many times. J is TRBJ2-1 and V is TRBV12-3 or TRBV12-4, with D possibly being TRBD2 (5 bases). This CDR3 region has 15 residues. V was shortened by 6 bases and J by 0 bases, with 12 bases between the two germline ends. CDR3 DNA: TGTGCCAGCAGGGAGAGCGGCAGCTCCTACAATGAGCAGTTCTTC. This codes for CASRESGSSYNEQFF.

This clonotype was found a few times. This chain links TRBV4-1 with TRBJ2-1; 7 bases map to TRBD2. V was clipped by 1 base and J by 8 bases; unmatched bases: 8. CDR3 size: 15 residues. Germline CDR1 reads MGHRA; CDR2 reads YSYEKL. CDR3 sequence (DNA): TGCGCCAGCAGCCAAGCGGGGGGTTTGATGGATGAGCAGTTCTTC. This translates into CASSQAGGLMDEQFF.

CDR3: CASSKEGFGTGPAETQYF. CDR3 DNA: TGTGCCAGCAGCAAAGAGGGGTTTGGGACAGGACCTGCGGAGACCCAGTACTTC. This chain links TRBV21-1 with TRBJ2-7; the DNA was not compared with TRBD1, the D call given in the table. Matching the DNA end better, TRBJ2-5 makes the J call doubtful. TRBV21-1 is termed a pseudogene. CDR3 size: 18 residues.

The CDR3 region is CASSPREGVTEAFF. The CDR3 DNA reads as TGCGCCAGCAGCCCTAGGGAAGGGGTCACTGAAGCTTTCTTT. The chain has TRBV5-1 and TRBJ1-1; D perhaps matches TRBD1 (5 bases). The V gene lost 4 bases and the J gene lost 4 bases, with 14 bases spanning the gap. CDR3 size: 14 residues. From germline, CDR1 is SGHRS and CDR2 YFSETQ.

In DNA form, the CDR3 reads TGTGCCAGCAGTTACGTCCTCGGCTCCTACAATGAGCAGTTCTTC. Translated, it gives CASSYVLGSYNEQFF. V gene TRBV6-5 combines with J gene TRBJ2-1; D remains ambiguous. The CDR3 runs 15 residues. Germline CDR1 and CDR2: MNHEY and SVGAGI. With 2 bases removed from V and 0 bases from J, the gap between germline ends came to 8 bases.

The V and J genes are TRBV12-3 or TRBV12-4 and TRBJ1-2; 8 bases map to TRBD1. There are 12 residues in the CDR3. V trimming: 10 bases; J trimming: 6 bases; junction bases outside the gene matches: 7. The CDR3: CATGPGGHGYTF. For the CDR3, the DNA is TGTGCCACCGGGCCAGGGGGCCATGGCTACACCTTC.

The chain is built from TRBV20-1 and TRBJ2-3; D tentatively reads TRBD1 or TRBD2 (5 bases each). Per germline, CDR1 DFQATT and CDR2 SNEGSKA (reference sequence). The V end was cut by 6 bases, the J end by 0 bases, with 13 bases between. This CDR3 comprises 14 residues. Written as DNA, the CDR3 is TGCAGTGCCGGGACCGCCACTAGCACAGATACGCAGTATTTT. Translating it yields CSAGTATSTDTQYF.

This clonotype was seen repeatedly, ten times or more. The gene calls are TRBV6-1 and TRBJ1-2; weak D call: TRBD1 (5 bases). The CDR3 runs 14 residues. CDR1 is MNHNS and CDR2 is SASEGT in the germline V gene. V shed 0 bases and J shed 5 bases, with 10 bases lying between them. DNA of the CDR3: TGTGCCAGCAGTGAAGCGGCGGGGCCTTATGGCTACACCTTC. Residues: CASSEAAGPYGYTF.

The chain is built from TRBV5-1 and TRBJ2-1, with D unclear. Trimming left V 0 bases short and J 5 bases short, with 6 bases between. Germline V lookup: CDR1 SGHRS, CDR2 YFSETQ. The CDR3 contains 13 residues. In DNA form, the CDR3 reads TGCGCCAGCAGCTTGGAAGGGAACAATGAGCAGTTCTTC. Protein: CASSLEGNNEQFF.

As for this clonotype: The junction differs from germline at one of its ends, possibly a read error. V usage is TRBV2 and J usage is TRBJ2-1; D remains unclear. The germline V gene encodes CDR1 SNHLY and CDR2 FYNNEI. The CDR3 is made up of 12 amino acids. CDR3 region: CASSGAYTEQFF. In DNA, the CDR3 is TGTGCCAGCAGTGGAGCATACACTGAGCAGTTCTTC.

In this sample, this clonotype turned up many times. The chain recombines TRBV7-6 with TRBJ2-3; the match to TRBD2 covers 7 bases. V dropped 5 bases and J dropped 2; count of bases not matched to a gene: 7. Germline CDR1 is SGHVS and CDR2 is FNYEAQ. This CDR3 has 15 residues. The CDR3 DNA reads TGTGCCAGCAGCCTCGGACTAGGCAACACAGATACGCAGTATTTT. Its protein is CASSLGLGNTDTQYF.

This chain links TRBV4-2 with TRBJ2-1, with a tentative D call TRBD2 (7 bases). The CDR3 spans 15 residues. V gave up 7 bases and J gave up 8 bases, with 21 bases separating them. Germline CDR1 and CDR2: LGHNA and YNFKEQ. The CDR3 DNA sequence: TGTGCCAGCAACCCCCGACTAGCACAGGGAGATGAGCAGTTCTTC. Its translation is CASNPRLAQGDEQFF.

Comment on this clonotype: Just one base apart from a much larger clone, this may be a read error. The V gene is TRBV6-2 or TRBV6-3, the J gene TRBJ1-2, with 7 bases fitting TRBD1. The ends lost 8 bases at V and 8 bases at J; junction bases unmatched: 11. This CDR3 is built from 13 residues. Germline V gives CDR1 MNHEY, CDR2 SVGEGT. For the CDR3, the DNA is TGTGCCAGCCAAACGATAACAGGGGAGGGCTACACCTTC. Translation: CASQTITGEGYTF.

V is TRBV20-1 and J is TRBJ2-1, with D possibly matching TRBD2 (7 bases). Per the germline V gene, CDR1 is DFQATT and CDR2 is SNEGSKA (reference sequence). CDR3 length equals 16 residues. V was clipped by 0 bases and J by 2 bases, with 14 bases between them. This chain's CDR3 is CSARDQGGGPYNEQFF. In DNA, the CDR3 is TGCAGTGCTAGAGATCAAGGGGGGGGACCCTACAATGAGCAGTTCTTC.

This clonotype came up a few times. CDR3 residues: CASRPTVTYTDTQYF. CDR3 nucleotides: TGCGCCAGCAGACCGACAGTCACTTACACAGATACGCAGTATTTT. The chain is built from TRBV4-1 and TRBJ2-3; TRBD1 is a possible D gene (5 bases). This CDR3 is 15 amino acids long. Deletions cut 6 bases from V and 2 bases from J, with 15 bases between. Germline values: CDR1 MGHRA, CDR2 YSYEKL.

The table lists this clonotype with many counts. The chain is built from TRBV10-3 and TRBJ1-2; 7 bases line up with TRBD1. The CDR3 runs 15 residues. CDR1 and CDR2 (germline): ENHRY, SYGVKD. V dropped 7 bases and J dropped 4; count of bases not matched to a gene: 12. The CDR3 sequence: CAINTTGLISYGYTF. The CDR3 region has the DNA TGTGCCATCAATACGACAGGGCTAATTAGCTATGGCTACACCTTC.

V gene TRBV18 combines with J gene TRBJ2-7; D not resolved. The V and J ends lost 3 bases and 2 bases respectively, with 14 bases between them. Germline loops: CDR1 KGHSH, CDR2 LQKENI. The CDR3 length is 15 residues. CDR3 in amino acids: CASSPTLGRPYEQYF. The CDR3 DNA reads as TGTGCCAGCTCACCCACTTTAGGCAGGCCCTACGAGCAGTACTTC.